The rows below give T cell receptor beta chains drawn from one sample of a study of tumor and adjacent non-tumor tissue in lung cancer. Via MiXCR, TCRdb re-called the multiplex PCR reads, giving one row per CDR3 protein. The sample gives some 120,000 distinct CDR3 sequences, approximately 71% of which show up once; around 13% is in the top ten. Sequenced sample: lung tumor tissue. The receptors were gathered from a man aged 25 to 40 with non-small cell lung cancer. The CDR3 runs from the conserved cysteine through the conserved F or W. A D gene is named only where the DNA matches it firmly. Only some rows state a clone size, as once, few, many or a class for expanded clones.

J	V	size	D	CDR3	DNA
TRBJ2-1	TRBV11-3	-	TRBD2	CASSLGLAELGSYNERFF	TGTGCCAGCAGCCTGGGACTAGCGGAGCTAGGCTCCTACAATGAGCGGTTCTTC
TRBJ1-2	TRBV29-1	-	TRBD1	CSVGTEVPAYTF	TGCAGCGTCGGGACAGAGGTTCCTGCCTACACCTTC
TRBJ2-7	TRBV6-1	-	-	CASRGPLGKSEQYF	TGTGCCAGCAGAGGACCCCTTGGTAAAAGCGAGCAGTACTTC
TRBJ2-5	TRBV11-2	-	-	CASSFWGNGETQYF	TGTGCTAGCAGCTTCTGGGGGAACGGCGAGACCCAGTACTTC
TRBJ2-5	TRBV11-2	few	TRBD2	CASSLGGTSGAGETQYF	TGTGCCAGCAGCCTAGGGGGGACTAGCGGGGCCGGAGAGACCCAGTACTTC
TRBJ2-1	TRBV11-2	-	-	CTSSLLNCERVYNKQFF	TGTACCAGCAGCTTATTAAATTGTGAGCGAGTCTACAATAAGCAGTTCTTC
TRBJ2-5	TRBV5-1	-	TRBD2	CAISSGLDRETQYF	TGCGCCATCAGCTCCGGACTAGATAGAGAGACCCAGTACTTC
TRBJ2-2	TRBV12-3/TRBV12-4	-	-	CASNPSDGGLTGELFF	TGTGCTAGCAACCCATCGGACGGGGGATTAACCGGGGAGCTGTTTTTT
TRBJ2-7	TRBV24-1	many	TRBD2	CATSDASGSSYEQYF	TGTGCCACCAGTGACGCTAGCGGGAGCTCCTACGAGCAGTACTTC
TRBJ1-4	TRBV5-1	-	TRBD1	CASSLVGTGPEKLFF	TGCGCCAGCAGCTTGGTGGGGACAGGGCCTGAAAAACTGTTTTTT
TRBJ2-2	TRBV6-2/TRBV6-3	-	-	CASSYSGKSGELLF	TGTGCCAGCAGTTATTCAGGGAAGTCCGGGGAGCTGTTATTT
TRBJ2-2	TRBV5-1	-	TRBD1	CASSGQGGVTGELFF	TGCGCCAGCAGCGGACAGGGTGGGGTCACCGGGGAGCTGTTTTTT
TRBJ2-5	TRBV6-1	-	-	CAISHGAQETHYF	TGTGCCATCAGCCATGGGGCCCAAGAGACCCACTACTTC
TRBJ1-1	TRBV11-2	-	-	CASSLDDMAVEAFF	TGTGCCAGCAGCTTAGATGACATGGCCGTTGAAGCTTTCTTT
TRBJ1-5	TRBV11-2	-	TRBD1	CASSSTGEDQPQQF	TGTGCCAGCAGTTCCACAGGGGAAGATCAGCCCCAGCAATTT
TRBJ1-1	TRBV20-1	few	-	CNARQLRQAFF	TGCAATGCCAGACAGCTTCGACAGGCTTTCTTT
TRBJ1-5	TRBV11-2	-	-	CASSISSADQPQHF	TGTGCCAGCAGCATCAGCAGTGCCGATCAGCCCCAGCATTTT
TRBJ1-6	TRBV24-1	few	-	CATSDSRGYNSPLHF	TGTGCCACCAGTGATTCGAGGGGCTATAATTCACCCCTCCACTTT
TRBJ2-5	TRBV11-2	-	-	CVSSHGTRPGTQYF	TGTGTCAGCAGCCACGGGACACGTCCCGGGACCCAGTACTTC
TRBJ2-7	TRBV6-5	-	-	CASSETGIGVLNEQYF	TGTGCCAGCAGTGAGACCGGGATAGGGGTGTTAAACGAGCAGTACTTC
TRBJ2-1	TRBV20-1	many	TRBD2	CSASSSGGLNNEQFF	TGCAGTGCTTCCTCTAGCGGGGGCCTGAACAATGAGCAGTTCTTC
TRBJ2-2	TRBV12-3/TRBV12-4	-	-	CASSLGHTRELFF	TGTGCCAGCAGTTTAGGGCACACCAGGGAGCTGTTTTTT
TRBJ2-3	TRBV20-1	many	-	CSAREEGTDTQYF	TGCAGTGCTAGAGAGGAGGGGACAGATACGCAGTATTTT
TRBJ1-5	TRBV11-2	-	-	CASSLGQGNQPLLF	TGTGCCAGCAGCTTGGGTCAGGGCAATCAGCCCCTGCTTTTT
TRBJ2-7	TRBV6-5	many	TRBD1	CASSSDRGYEQYF	TGTGCCAGCAGTTCGGACAGGGGCTACGAGCAGTACTTC
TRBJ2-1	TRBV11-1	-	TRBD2	CVSNFLGLAGNNEQFF	TGTGTCAGCAACTTTCTGGGTCTAGCGGGGAACAATGAGCAGTTCTTC
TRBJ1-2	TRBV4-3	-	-	CVSSQDRAGTQRGYTF	TGCGTCAGCAGCCAAGATCGCGCAGGAACTCAACGCGGCTACACCTTC
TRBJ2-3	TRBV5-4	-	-	CASSSDGISIDTQYF	TGTGCCAGCAGCTCAGATGGGATTAGCATAGATACGCAGTATTTT
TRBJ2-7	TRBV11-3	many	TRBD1	CASRRSGTGAHEQYF	TGTGCCAGCAGACGTTCCGGGACAGGGGCCCACGAGCAGTACTTC
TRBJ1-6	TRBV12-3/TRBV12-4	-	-	CASSLQGGYNSPLHF	TGTGCCAGCAGTTTGCAGGGAGGATATAATTCACCCCTCCACTTT
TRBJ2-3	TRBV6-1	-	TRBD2	CASSEGDGRATDTQYF	TGTGCCAGCAGTGAAGGGGACGGGAGGGCCACAGATACACAGTATTTT
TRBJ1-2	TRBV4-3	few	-	CASSQGRGASYGYTF	TGCGCCAGCAGCCAAGGTAGGGGGGCCAGCTATGGCTACACCTTC
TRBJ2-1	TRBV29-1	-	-	CSSGARGYNEQFF	TGCAGCTCGGGAGCACGAGGGTACAATGAACAGTTCTTC
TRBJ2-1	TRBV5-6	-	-	CVSSSLPGGSRGGGEQFF	TGTGTCAGCAGCTCCTTGCCAGGAGGTAGCAGGGGGGGTGGTGAGCAGTTCTTC
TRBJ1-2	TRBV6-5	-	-	CANRLAGRAGGYTF	TGTGCCAATCGGCTTGCAGGGCGGGCAGGTGGCTACACCTTC
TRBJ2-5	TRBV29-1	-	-	CRVVMSIEETQYF	TGCAGGGTTGTTATGTCTATAGAGGAGACCCAGTACTTC
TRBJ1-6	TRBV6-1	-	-	CASSDFGPKGPPLHF	TGTGCCAGCAGTGATTTCGGTCCTAAGGGTCCACCCCTCCACTTT
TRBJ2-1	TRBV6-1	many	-	CASSEGRYPYNEQFF	TGTGCCAGCAGTGAAGGAAGGTACCCCTACAATGAGCAGTTCTTC